This T cell receptor (beta chain) was documented in a study of cytomegalovirus exposure and HLA in healthy donors. Findings and limits, study-wide: The study recorded over 150 TCR beta chains that were cytomegalovirus-associated. As a later analysis showed, a missense DCLRE1C variant was linked to trimming of TCR beta V- and J-genes.

This PCR relied on a set of 60 Vbeta primers and 13 Jbeta primers. Using immunoSEQ multiplex PCR, the repertoire was profiled, and TCRdb retains in-frame clones only, with some absent. The repertoire holds around 140,000 clones, with approximately 70% as singletons. The V gene's germline CDR1 is SQVTM and CDR2 ANQGSEA. The junction had 4 bases not matched to a gene; V was cut back by 3 bases and J by 5 bases. This CDR3 is 13 amino acids long. A note on this clone: What it recognizes is unknown.

This clonotype was obtained from a woman in her sixties in good health and CMV-seropositive. Sequencing was carried out using PBMCs. The chain carries TRBV29-1 and TRBJ2-7, with 10 bases identical to TRBD1. This chain's CDR3 is CSVDRTGGDEQYF. CDR3 nucleotides: TGCAGCGTTGACAGGACAGGGGGAGACGAGCAGTACTTC.